One sample yielded the 17 T cell receptor beta chains listed below, sequenced in a study of cytomegalovirus exposure and HLA in healthy donors. The primer mix had 60 Vbeta and 13 Jbeta primers. The table came from immunoSEQ multiplex PCR; TCRdb's copy has only in-frame clones and leaves some out. The table lists 100,000 to 150,000 clones. The sequenced material came from PBMCs. The source of these receptors is a woman aged 35 to 49 in good health and CMV-seronegative.

V gene TRBV2 combines with J gene TRBJ1-2; TRBD1 matches 8 bases. This CDR3 is 17 amino acids long. J lost 4 bases, V lost 9 bases, and 19 bases had no gene match. CDR1 is SNHLY, CDR2 FYNNEI, per germline. CDR3 protein: CASSREGADRGRYGYTF. CDR3 nucleotide sequence: TGTGCCAGTTCTAGAGAGGGGGCAGACAGGGGACGCTATGGCTACACCTTC.

Points on this clone: Other DNA sequences of this sample code for an identical CDR3. The chain has TRBV4-1 and TRBJ2-6; D call uncertain. This CDR3 is built from 15 residues. The V end lost 0 bases, the J end lost 2 bases, and 5 bases lay between the germline ends. In germline, CDR1 is MGHRA, CDR2 YSYEKL. The CDR3 region is CASSQDPPGANVLTF. For the CDR3, the DNA is TGCGCCAGCAGCCAAGACCCTCCTGGGGCCAACGTCCTGACTTTC.

This chain joins TRBV7-6 and TRBJ1-5, with D unclear. CDR1 is SGHVS, CDR2 FNYEAQ, per germline. The CDR3 totals 15 residues. Between the trimmed V and J ends, which lost 1 base and 0 bases, there was a span of 7 bases. CDR3 loop: CASSLVVNSNQPQHF. In DNA form, the CDR3 reads TGTGCCAGCAGCTTAGTCGTAAATAGCAATCAGCCCCAGCATTTT.

J is TRBJ1-1 and V is TRBV29-1; D gene uncertain. The V end was cut by 4 bases, the J end by 6 bases, with 9 bases between. Germline CDR1 SQVTM, CDR2 ANQGSEA. This CDR3 has 11 residues. CDR3 amino acids: CSVGRDSEAFF. The CDR3 nucleotides are TGCAGCGTTGGACGCGACTCTGAAGCTTTCTTT.

The chain couples TRBV18 to TRBJ1-1, with TRBD1 as a possible D gene (6 bases). The CDR3 contains 15 residues. Germline V lookup: CDR1 KGHSH, CDR2 LQKENI. V lost 3 bases and J 0 bases, leaving 11 bases between the germline ends. CDR3 sequence (DNA): TGTGCCAGCTCACCCCCACAGGGCATGAACACTGAAGCTTTCTTT. Translated: CASSPPQGMNTEAFF.

The rearrangement uses TRBV6-6 and TRBJ1-4; 7 bases map to TRBD1. CDR1 and CDR2 (germline): MNHNY, SVGAGI (reference sequence). Trimming at V came to 0 bases and at J to 3 bases, leaving 1 base not matched to a gene. This CDR3 is built from 15 residues. As DNA, the CDR3 is TGTGCCAGCAGTTACTCGGGACAGCCTAATGAAAAACTGTTTTTT. Translated, it gives CASSYSGQPNEKLFF.

The J gene is TRBJ2-5, the V gene TRBV28; 7 bases line up with TRBD2. The germline CDR1 and CDR2 sequences are MDHEN and SYDVKM. Unmatched junction bases numbered 6, after V lost 1 base and J lost 4 bases. The CDR3 is made up of 15 amino acids. Here the CDR3 DNA reads TGTGCCAGCAGTTTATCCGCTAGCGGTGGAGAGACCCAGTACTTC. Translated, it gives CASSLSASGGETQYF.

This chain joins TRBV19 and TRBJ1-1; TRBD1 matches at 7 bases. V gave up 4 bases and J gave up 3 bases; unmatched junction bases: 5. Germline CDR1 LNHDA, CDR2 SQIVND (reference sequence). This CDR3 contains 14 residues. The CDR3 protein is CASSRRTGDTEAFF. The CDR3 DNA reads as TGTGCCAGTAGTAGAAGGACAGGAGACACTGAAGCTTTCTTT.

This chain joins TRBV4-1 and TRBJ1-2; D remains ambiguous. This CDR3 spans 12 amino acids. Per the germline V gene, CDR1 is MGHRA and CDR2 is YSYEKL. The V gene lost 4 bases and the J gene lost 8 bases, with 11 bases spanning the gap. CDR3 sequence: CASSPSTMGYTF. The CDR3, as DNA: TGCGCCAGCAGCCCAAGCACCATGGGCTACACCTTC.

On this clone: This specimen includes other DNA sequences encoding the same CDR3. The chain is built from TRBV12-5 and TRBJ1-5; D is uncertain. Trimming cost V 3 bases and J 7 bases, with 7 bases left between them. The CDR3 consists of 12 residues. Germline values: CDR1 LGHNT, CDR2 FRNRAP. CDR3 in amino acids: CASGLEEQPQHF. In nucleotides, the CDR3 is TGTGCTAGTGGTTTAGAGGAGCAGCCCCAGCATTTT.

Points on this clone: Within the sample, other DNA sequences also encode this same CDR3. The chain links TRBV19 to TRBJ2-6; D call uncertain. CDR1 and CDR2 (germline): LNHDA, SQIVND (reference sequence). This CDR3 region has 15 residues. Trimming shortened V by 3 bases and J by 0 bases, and 6 bases separated the two germline ends. CDR3 bases: TGTGCCAGTAGTATTCCAGGCTCTGGGGCCAACGTCCTGACTTTC. Translation: CASSIPGSGANVLTF.

The rearrangement uses TRBV5-1 and TRBJ2-1, with no clear D. CDR3 size: 14 residues. Germline V gene lookup returns CDR1 SGHRS and CDR2 YFSETQ. With 3 bases removed from V and 7 bases from J, the gap between germline ends came to 14 bases. The CDR3 sequence: CASSSAEPSNEQFF. CDR3 nucleotides: TGCGCCAGCAGCTCTGCGGAACCTAGTAATGAGCAGTTCTTC.

The V call is TRBV10-3, the J call TRBJ1-2; the match to TRBD1 covers 7 bases. CDR3 size: 14 residues. Germline lookup yields CDR1 ENHRY and CDR2 SYGVKD. The V gene end was trimmed by 7 bases and the J gene end by 8 bases; junction bases not matched to a gene: 13. Here the CDR3 DNA reads TGTGCCATCAACTCCGGACAGGAAATCAGCGGCTACACCTTC. It yields the protein CAINSGQEISGYTF.

The chain has TRBV5-1 and TRBJ2-7; the match to TRBD1 covers 8 bases. With V trimmed by 4 bases and J by 0 bases, 6 bases remained unmatched. The length of the CDR3 is 15 residues. CDR1 is SGHRS and CDR2 is YFSETQ in the germline V gene. The CDR3 protein is CASSLGQANSYEQYV. DNA for the CDR3: TGCGCCAGCAGCCTGGGACAGGCGAACTCCTACGAGCAGTACGTC.

The chain links TRBV7-3 to TRBJ1-6; the D is unclear. Trimming shortened V by 5 bases and J by 7 bases, and 15 bases separated the two germline ends. The CDR3 spans 15 residues. Germline V gene data show CDR1 as SGHTA and CDR2 as FQGTGA. The CDR3 reads CASSPTGGNNSPLHF. As DNA, the CDR3 is TGTGCCAGCAGCCCAACGGGAGGGAACAATTCACCCCTCCACTTT.

The chain recombines TRBV7-3 with TRBJ1-1, with a weak D call TRBD1 (5 bases). The germline CDR1 and CDR2 sequences are SGHTA and FQGTGA. The CDR3 runs to 17 residues. The germline V and J ends were trimmed by 2 bases and 6 bases, with 22 bases remaining between them. The CDR3 DNA is TGTGCCAGCAGCTTATCCCAATTATCCAGGGCGACCCCTGAAGCTTTCTTT. This encodes CASSLSQLSRATPEAFF.

The V gene is TRBV27, the J gene TRBJ2-2; D not certain. There are 15 residues in the CDR3. Trimming shortened V by 3 bases and J by 4 bases, and 12 bases separated the two germline ends. Germline V gene sequence: CDR1 MNHEY, CDR2 SMNVEV (reference sequence). The CDR3 reads CASSLAERVTGELFF. The DNA of the CDR3 is TGTGCCAGCAGTTTGGCAGAGCGAGTCACCGGGGAGCTGTTTTTT.